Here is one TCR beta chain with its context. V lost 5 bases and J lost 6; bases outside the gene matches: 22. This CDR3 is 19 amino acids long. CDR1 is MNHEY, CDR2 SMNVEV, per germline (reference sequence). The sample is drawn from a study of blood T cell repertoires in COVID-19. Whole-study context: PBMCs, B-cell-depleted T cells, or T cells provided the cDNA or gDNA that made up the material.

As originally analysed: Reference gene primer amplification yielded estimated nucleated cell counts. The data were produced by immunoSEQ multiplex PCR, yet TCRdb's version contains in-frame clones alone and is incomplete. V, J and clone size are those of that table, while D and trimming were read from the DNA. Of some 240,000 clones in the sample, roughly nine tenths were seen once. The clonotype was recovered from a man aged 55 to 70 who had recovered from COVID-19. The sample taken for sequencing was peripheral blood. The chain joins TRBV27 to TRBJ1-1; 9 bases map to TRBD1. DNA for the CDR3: TGTGCCAGCAGTCCATTGTTTCCGGGACAGGGTTTAGGAAGTGCTGAAGCTTTCTTT. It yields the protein CASSPLFPGQGLGSAEAFF.